This passage covers 9 T cell receptor beta chains from one sample sequenced in a study of memory CD4+ T cells and cytomegalovirus serostatus. Method: immunoSEQ multiplex PCR; TCRdb's copy keeps in-frame clones and lacks some. The sample lists 55,000 to 60,000 clones; 80% to 90% were seen once. Single viable CD3+CD4+CD8-CD45RO+ cells were sorted as the memory CD4+ T cells. Material: memory CD4+ T cells from blood. The receptors here all came from an adult in good health and CMV-seronegative.

The chain is built from TRBV5-8 and TRBJ1-6; D is uncertain. The CDR3 spans 13 residues. Trimming pared 4 bases from V and 4 bases from J, leaving 6 bases between. CDR1 SGHTS and CDR2 YDEGEE come from the germline V gene. For the CDR3, the DNA is TGTGCCAGCAGCCCTGGTTATAATTCACCCCTCCACTTT. It yields the protein CASSPGYNSPLHF.

This chain links TRBV10-1 with TRBJ1-1, with D possibly matching TRBD1 (6 bases). The CDR3 covers 15 residues. Germline values: CDR1 WNHNN, CDR2 SYGVQD (reference sequence). The ends were cut back, 3 bases at V and 0 bases at J, with 11 bases in the middle. Written as DNA, the CDR3 is TGCGCCAGCAGTGATGAAGGGGGGCTGAACACTGAAGCTTTCTTT. Amino acids: CASSDEGGLNTEAFF.

V and J are TRBV29-1 and TRBJ2-2, with a possible D match to TRBD2 (6 bases). Germline-derived CDR1 and CDR2 are SQVTM and ANQGSEA. V was clipped by 7 bases and J by 0 bases, with 15 bases between them. This CDR3 is 15 amino acids long. CDR3 sequence (DNA): TGCAGCGGGAGGGTGGGGACCGCGAACACCGGGGAGCTGTTTTTT. Translated, it gives CSGRVGTANTGELFF.

This sequence joins TRBV28 and TRBJ2-7; TRBD1 might be the D (5 bases). Trimming shortened V by 4 bases and J by 3 bases, and 13 bases separated the two germline ends. The V gene's germline CDR1 is MDHEN and CDR2 SYDVKM. This CDR3 comprises 14 residues. The CDR3 sequence: CASSSPLDSYEQYF. For the CDR3, the DNA is TGTGCCAGCAGTTCCCCCCTCGACAGCTACGAGCAGTACTTC.

V usage is TRBV6-6 and J usage is TRBJ1-5; tentatively, D is TRBD1 (5 bases). Germline assignment: CDR1 MNHNY and CDR2 SVGAGI (reference sequence). The CDR3 length is 14 residues. Trimming cost V 3 bases and J 6 bases, with 12 bases left between them. The DNA of the CDR3 is TGTGCCAGCAGTTATGGGGGACCGCGTCAGCCCCAGCATTTT. This sequence encodes CASSYGGPRQPQHF.

This clone has just one count. The chain has TRBV5-1 and TRBJ1-6; D is possibly TRBD1 (5 bases). CDR1 is SGHRS and CDR2 is YFSETQ in the germline V gene. Trimming removed 4 bases from V and 7 bases from J, with 12 bases in between. This CDR3 is built from 14 residues. For the CDR3, the DNA is TGCGCCAGCAGCGGTCTGGGGCTGAATTCACCCCTCCACTTT. Translating it yields CASSGLGLNSPLHF.

The chain employs TRBV5-4 and TRBJ2-7; TRBD2 matches at 8 bases. Germline trimming cut 0 bases from V and 2 bases from J; bases unmatched to any gene: 4. This CDR3 has 15 amino acids. The germline CDR1 and CDR2 sequences are SGHNT and YYREEE (reference sequence). CDR3 loop: CASSLVGLGTYEQYF. The CDR3 DNA reads as TGTGCCAGCAGCTTGGTGGGACTAGGGACCTACGAGCAGTACTTC. Complete variable domain (other parts from reference TRBV5-4 and TRBJ2-7): ETGVTQSPTHLIKTRGQQVTLRCSSQSGHNTVSWYQQALGQGPQFIFQYYREEENGRGNFPPRFSGLQFPNYSSELNVNALELDDSALYLCASSLVGLGTYEQYFGPGTRLTVT.

This clone was recorded only once. The rearrangement uses TRBV18 and TRBJ2-2; no clear D gene. The germline CDR1 and CDR2 sequences are KGHSH and LQKENI. Trimming left V 2 bases short and J 8 bases short, with 12 bases between. This CDR3 spans 14 amino acids. CDR3 in amino acids: CASSPTGVKGELFF. In nucleotides, the CDR3 is TGTGCCAGCTCACCAACTGGAGTTAAAGGGGAGCTGTTTTTT.

The V call is TRBV2, the J call TRBJ2-4; D is undetermined. In germline, CDR1 is SNHLY, CDR2 FYNNEI. The CDR3 has 15 amino acids. V lost 8 bases and J 0 bases, leaving 14 bases between the germline ends. In nucleotides, the CDR3 is TGTGCCAGCGAGGATGGGGTGCTAGCCAAAAACATTCAGTACTTC. Translating gives CASEDGVLAKNIQYF.